The 14 T cell receptor beta chains below come from one sample, sequenced in a study of shared clonotypes between healthy human individuals. Libraries were prepared by immunoSEQ multiplex PCR; TCRdb keeps only in-frame clonotypes and omits some of them. The sample includes about 2,100,000 clones, 93% of them seen just once. Naive CD8 cells were CD45RO-negative, positively selected for CCR7, excluding terminally differentiated effector memory CD45RA+ cells. The sample consisted of naive CD8+ T cells from PBMCs. These receptors were obtained from a man in his late teens or twenties in good health. Some clones in this sample may be carry-over from other donors' samples.

The chain links TRBV19 to TRBJ1-2, with D uncertain. Germline CDR1 is LNHDA and CDR2 is SQIVND (reference sequence). The CDR3 is 15 residues long. V was clipped by 0 bases and J by 4 bases, with 12 bases between them. CDR3 nucleotides: TGTGCCAGTAGTATAGATCTCACGGGGTTCTATGGCTACACCTTC. Encoded protein: CASSIDLTGFYGYTF.

The chain couples TRBV2 to TRBJ2-7; D may be TRBD1 (5 bases). Trimming took 6 bases from V and 1 from J, leaving 13 bases between them. Germline values: CDR1 SNHLY, CDR2 FYNNEI. The CDR3 consists of 14 residues. The CDR3 region is CASRERQNSYEQYF. CDR3 in DNA: TGTGCCAGCAGGGAAAGACAGAATTCCTACGAGCAGTACTTC.

Note on this clone: Other nucleotide sequences in the sample specify the same CDR3. This chain links TRBV29-1 with TRBJ2-7; D is uncertain. There are 12 residues in the CDR3. V was cut by 1 base and J by 0 bases, with 4 bases left in between. Germline V gives CDR1 SQVTM, CDR2 ANQGSEA. The CDR3 coding sequence is TGCAGCGTTGAAGGCCGCTCCTACGAGCAGTACTTC. Its translation: CSVEGRSYEQYF.

The gene calls are TRBV7-9 and TRBJ2-7; unclear D gene. Germline V gives CDR1 SEHNR, CDR2 FQNEAQ (reference sequence). Trimming shortened V by 1 base and J by 4 bases, and 8 bases separated the two germline ends. This CDR3 is built from 13 residues. The CDR3 is CASSLEAWYEQYF. DNA of the CDR3: TGTGCCAGCAGCTTAGAGGCCTGGTACGAGCAGTACTTC.

The chain employs TRBV7-9 and TRBJ1-4, with 7 bases that match TRBD1. The V and J ends lost 6 bases and 0 bases, in that order; junction bases with no gene match: 1. Germline V gene lookup returns CDR1 SEHNR and CDR2 FQNEAQ (reference sequence). The CDR3 is 14 amino acids. The CDR3 loop reads CASRGQSTNEKLFF. In DNA, the CDR3 is TGTGCCAGCAGGGGACAGTCAACTAATGAAAAACTGTTTTTT. The full variable domain, its missing parts supplied by reference TRBV7-9 and TRBJ1-4, is DTGVSQNPRHKITKRGQNVTFRCDPISEHNRLYWYRQTLGQGPEFLTYFQNEAQLEKSRLLSDRFSAERPKGSFSTLEIQRTEQGDSAMYLCASRGQSTNEKLFFGSGTQLSVL.

This chain joins TRBV6-5 and TRBJ1-4, with D hard to call. Trimming took 10 bases from V and 3 from J, leaving 12 bases between them. The CDR3 runs 13 residues. From germline, CDR1 is MNHEY and CDR2 SVGAGI. CDR3: CATLQDSNEKLFF. The CDR3, as DNA: TGTGCCACCCTCCAAGACTCTAATGAAAAACTGTTTTTT.

This chain uses TRBV7-8 with TRBJ1-1, with D uncertain. V lost 4 bases, J lost 1 base, and 16 bases lay in between. Germline CDR1 SGHVS, CDR2 FQNEAQ. The CDR3 runs to 16 residues. The DNA for the CDR3 is TGTGCCAGCAGCTCACTACAGCCTTGGGCGAACACTGAAGCTTTCTTT. As protein: CASSSLQPWANTEAFF.

The chain joins TRBV28 to TRBJ1-5; TRBD1 aligns across 8 bases. The CDR3 runs 18 residues. CDR1 is MDHEN, CDR2 SYDVKM, per germline. V shed 6 bases and J 0 bases; nucleotides not matched to a gene: 13. CDR3 nucleotides: TGTGCCAGCAGCCCCCTGGGGACAGGTCCTTATAGCAATCAGCCCCAGCATTTT. It specifies CASSPLGTGPYSNQPQHF.

This chain connects TRBV4-1 to TRBJ2-5, with 7 bases lining up with TRBD2. Trimming removed 1 base from V and 2 bases from J; junction bases left unmatched: 4. This CDR3 is 15 amino acids long. Germline CDR1 reads MGHRA; CDR2 reads YSYEKL. The chain's CDR3 is CASSQGRREQETQYF. The DNA of the CDR3 is TGCGCCAGCAGCCAAGGACGGCGGGAGCAAGAGACCCAGTACTTC.

V gene TRBV9 combines with J gene TRBJ2-5, with D hard to call. V gave up 4 bases and J gave up 1 base, with 14 bases separating them. CDR3 length: 15 amino acids. CDR1 SGDLS and CDR2 YYNGEE come from the germline V gene. Written as DNA, the CDR3 is TGTGCCAGCAGCTCTATTACGACGGTCCAAGAGACCCAGTACTTC. Protein product: CASSSITTVQETQYF. The full variable domain, with the rest looked up from reference TRBV9 and TRBJ2-5, is DSGVTQTPKHLITATGQRVTLRCSPRSGDLSVYWYQQSLDQGLQFLIQYYNGEERAKGNILERFSAQQFPDLHSELNLSSLELGDSALYFCASSSITTVQETQYFGPGTRLLVL.

The chain recombines TRBV7-3 with TRBJ2-1; D uncertain. From germline, CDR1 is SGHTA and CDR2 FQGTGA. This CDR3 spans 16 amino acids. V was trimmed by 4 bases and J by 0 bases, leaving 13 bases between them. The CDR3 reads CASSSTPLSSYNEQFF. In DNA form, the CDR3 reads TGTGCCAGCAGCTCGACACCGTTAAGCTCCTACAATGAGCAGTTCTTC. The complete variable domain, with remaining parts taken from reference TRBV7-3 and TRBJ2-1, reads GAGVSQTPSNKVTEKGKYVELRCDPISGHTALYWYRQSLGQGPEFLIYFQGTGAADDSGLPNDRFFAVRPEGSVSTLKIQRTERGDSAVYLCASSSTPLSSYNEQFFGPGTRLTVL.

This chain links TRBV13 with TRBJ2-7; D is uncertain. From germline, CDR1 is PRHDT and CDR2 FYEKMQ (reference sequence). Trimming left V 6 bases short and J 0 bases short, with 12 bases between. The CDR3 loop spans 14 amino acids. The chain's CDR3 is CASRVSGGSYEQYF. CDR3 coding DNA: TGTGCCAGCAGAGTTTCGGGCGGCTCCTACGAGCAGTACTTC.

The V gene is TRBV9, the J gene TRBJ1-2, with 7 bases that match TRBD1. The CDR3 extends over 15 amino acids. CDR1 and CDR2 from the germline V gene are SGDLS and YYNGEE. Losses at the gene ends were 3 bases for V and 2 bases for J; bases not matched to a gene: 7. The CDR3 region has the DNA TGTGCCAGCAGCGGTTACAGGGGCGACAACTATGGCTACACCTTC. The encoded protein is CASSGYRGDNYGYTF.

This clone was recorded only once. The V gene is TRBV9, the J gene TRBJ1-3; D remains unclear. Per germline, CDR1 SGDLS and CDR2 YYNGEE. The CDR3 runs to 16 residues. V lost 0 bases, J lost 3 bases, and 13 bases lay in between. This chain's CDR3 is CASSVGLMASGNTIYF. The CDR3 DNA is TGTGCCAGCAGCGTAGGGCTGATGGCGAGTGGAAACACCATATATTTT.